This TCR beta chain was obtained from a study of shared T cell receptors in the human thymus. There are 17 residues in the CDR3. Trimming took 3 bases from V and 6 from J; bases not matched to a gene: 10. Germline V gene lookup returns CDR1 MDHEN and CDR2 SYDVKM. TCRdb's copy holds only in-frame clones and misses some; the assay was immunoSEQ multiplex PCR. Found here are about 660,000 clones, more than 75% of them singletons; the top ten hold roughly 0.0097%. The data were also submitted as part of a second study, on human thymus T cells. That paper adds: Resections from corrective heart surgery supplied the thymus tissue. Both thymic and peripheral blood repertoires showed apparently biased V and J usage. Related work found strong thymic repertoire overlap between unrelated individuals.

The V gene is TRBV28, the J gene TRBJ2-1; 11 bases fit TRBD2. This clonotype was sampled from a boy in the first two years of life with a congenital heart defect. What was sequenced was thymocytes. The CDR3 loop is CASSFVGLADSCNEQFF. Here the CDR3 DNA reads TGTGCCAGCAGTTTCGTGGGACTAGCGGACTCGTGCAATGAGCAGTTCTTC.